Ten or more counts support the clone carrying this T cell receptor (beta chain). The data are from a study of T cells after yellow fever vaccination. UMIs and a universal primer site were added when TCR cDNA was made by 5'RACE template switching. A single record per CDR3 protein comes from TCRdb applying MiXCR to the 5' RACE reads. The sample consists of a few hundred thousand distinct CDR3 sequences, about 3% of them appearing once. The germline V and J ends were trimmed by 7 bases and 1 base, with 7 bases remaining between them. The CDR3 totals 12 residues. Germline CDR1 MNHEY, CDR2 SVGAGI. The receptor was derived from a man between 18 and 35 years old who received the YFV17D yellow fever vaccine. V gene TRBV6-5 combines with J gene TRBJ2-5; the D is unclear. The sample in question was CD4+ T cells sorted from PBMCs, obtained 10 days after the yellow fever booster vaccination. The CDR3 DNA follows: TGTGCCAGCACGAACAGCCAAGAGACCCAGTACTTC. Protein product: CASTNSQETQYF.